This TCR beta chain stems from a study of cytomegalovirus exposure and HLA in healthy donors. Findings and caveats of the study: It was in a later analysis that TCR association rates were seen to vary by HLA locus, highest for DRB1 and lowest for HLA-C.

The PCR was carried out with 60 Vbeta primers and 13 Jbeta primers. Assay used: immunoSEQ multiplex PCR; TCRdb lists only in-frame clones, some missing. The top ten clones hold approximately 2.5% of a sample with roughly 200,000 clones, around 77% of them seen once. This CDR3 is built from 13 residues. The junction had 3 bases not matched to a gene; V was cut back by 7 bases and J by 3 bases. Germline V gives CDR1 SGHRS, CDR2 YFSETQ. For this clone: Its antigen is not known.

This clonotype originated in a man aged 60 to 75 in good health and CMV-seronegative. The specimen was PBMCs. The genes are TRBV5-1 and TRBJ2-7; 11 bases are a match to TRBD1. The CDR3 loop is CASAGTGGYEQYF. CDR3 sequence (DNA): TGCGCCAGCGCCGGGACAGGGGGCTACGAGCAGTACTTC.